This is a list of T cell receptor beta chains from one sample in a study of early T cells in non-severe SARS-CoV-2 infection. Each CDR3 protein gets one entry after TCRdb re-called the 5' RACE reads with MiXCR. Of about 71,000 distinct CDR3 sequences listed, around 12% are singletons. This sample comprised whole blood, obtained at baseline. These TCRs come from an adult who was a healthcare worker with PCR-confirmed SARS-CoV-2 infection or an uninfected control (not recorded which). Both conserved end residues are part of each CDR3. Fields, in order: V gene, CDR3 length, D gene, J gene, clone size, CDR3 DNA, CDR3 protein. A D gene is named only where the DNA matches it firmly. The listing skips clone size in some rows; elsewhere it reads once, few, many or a size class.

TRBV5-6	15	NA	TRBJ2-7	few	TGTGCCAGCAGCTTCCAAGGGCTCCCTCCCTACGAGCAGTACTTC	CASSFQGLPPYEQYF
TRBV4-3	16	TRBD1	TRBJ1-3	NA	TGCGCCAGCAGCCGCGCGACAGGGGGCTCTGGAAACACCATATATTTT	CASSRATGGSGNTIYF
TRBV12-3/TRBV12-4	15	TRBD1	TRBJ1-2	NA	TGTGCCAGCAGTTTAGTGGAGACAGGGATCTATGGCTACACCTTC	CASSLVETGIYGYTF
TRBV6-2/TRBV6-3	14	TRBD1	TRBJ2-3	few	TGTGCCAGCATTAAGGACAGGTCCAGGGATACGCAGTATTTT	CASIKDRSRDTQYF
TRBV3-1	13	NA	TRBJ2-7	many	TGTGCCAGCAGCCAAGGCCGTTCCTACGAGCAGTACTTC	CASSQGRSYEQYF
TRBV7-6	15	NA	TRBJ2-2	NA	TGTGCCAGCAGCTTGGACACCATGAACACCGGGGAGCTGTTTTTT	CASSLDTMNTGELFF
TRBV20-1	13	NA	TRBJ1-2	few	TGCAGTGCTAGCGACAGCGTTAACTATGGCTACACCTTC	CSASDSVNYGYTF
TRBV7-2	16	NA	TRBJ2-7	few	TGTGCCAGCAGCTTAGCCGGGACCCTGTTAGCCTACGAGCAGTACTTC	CASSLAGTLLAYEQYF
TRBV2	13	NA	TRBJ1-2	NA	TGTGCCAGCAGCGAAACAGGGCTTCATGGCTACACCTTC	CASSETGLHGYTF
TRBV11-2	14	TRBD2	TRBJ2-5	few	TGTGCCAGCAGCTTTAGCGGGGCACAAGAGACCCAGTACTTC	CASSFSGAQETQYF
TRBV6-5	14	NA	TRBJ1-6	NA	TGTGCCATCCGGGGGGAACTCAATAATTCACCCCTCCACTTT	CAIRGELNNSPLHF
TRBV28	18	NA	TRBJ2-1	many	TGTGCCAGCAGTTGGACAGGGACAGCGGGGGGTACTTACAATGAGCAGTTCTTC	CASSWTGTAGGTYNEQFF
TRBV6-6	14	NA	TRBJ2-1	many	TGTGCCTCTTGTGAGGGGAGCTCCTACAATGAGCAGTTCTTC	CASCEGSSYNEQFF
TRBV10-1	13	TRBD2	TRBJ2-7	few	TGCGCCAGCAGCATAGCGGGGGGCAACGAGCAGTACTTC	CASSIAGGNEQYF
TRBV10-3	15	TRBD2	TRBJ2-5	NA	TGTGCCATCAGTGAAACTAGCGGGCCGGGAGAGACCCAGTACTTC	CAISETSGPGETQYF
TRBV7-9	14	NA	TRBJ2-3	few	TGTGCCAGCAGCCAGCAACTTGGCACAGATACGCAGTATTTT	CASSQQLGTDTQYF
TRBV4-1	18	NA	TRBJ2-5	NA	TGCGCCAGCAGCCAAGTCGAGAGGGCTGTGCGGTACCGGGGGACCCAGTACTTC	CASSQVERAVRYRGTQYF
TRBV5-4	16	NA	TRBJ2-1	NA	TGTGCCAGCAGCTTGGCGCACAGGGTGGCCTACAATGAGCAGTTCTTC	CASSLAHRVAYNEQFF
TRBV11-2	15	TRBD1	TRBJ2-2	many	TGTGCCAGCAGCTTAGCAGGGGGCGGCACCGGGGAGCTGTTTTTT	CASSLAGGGTGELFF
TRBV7-9	17	NA	TRBJ2-5	few	TGTGCCAGCAGCTTAAAAAATATAAGGGACTCACAAGAGACCCAGTACTTC	CASSLKNIRDSQETQYF
TRBV9	16	NA	TRBJ2-7	NA	TGTGCCAGCAGCTCTGGTGGGCTTGAAGACCCCTACGAGCAGTACTTC	CASSSGGLEDPYEQYF
TRBV11-2	16	NA	TRBJ2-3	NA	TGTGCCAGCAGCTTAGACGGCGTCGGGATCACAGATACGCAGTATTTT	CASSLDGVGITDTQYF
TRBV2	15	TRBD1	TRBJ2-7	NA	TGTGCCAGCTGCCCTGGACAGGATAGCTCCTACGAGCAGTACTTC	CASCPGQDSSYEQYF
TRBV12-3/TRBV12-4	14	NA	TRBJ1-5	NA	TGTGCCAGCAGTTTAAGGGAGGTCAATCAGCCCCAGCATTTT	CASSLREVNQPQHF
TRBV19	17	TRBD2	TRBJ2-1	many	TGTGCCAGTAGTACCAGAATTCAGCGGGGGGGCCGTAATGAGCAGTTCTTC	CASSTRIQRGGRNEQFF
TRBV5-1	14	NA	TRBJ2-2	NA	TGCGCCAGCATGGACAACCCGAACACCGGGGAGCTGTTTTTT	CASMDNPNTGELFF
TRBV7-9	13	NA	TRBJ2-7	few	TGTGCCAGCAGCTTACAGGGTTCCCACGAGCAGTACTTC	CASSLQGSHEQYF
TRBV29-1	17	TRBD2	TRBJ2-3	NA	TGCAGCGTTTCGCGGACTAGCGGGGGGCAGGGCACAGATACGCAGTATTTT	CSVSRTSGGQGTDTQYF
TRBV3-1	14	TRBD1	TRBJ2-7	NA	TGTGCCAGCAGCCAATCGGGGGACAGGGGCCCACGGTACTTC	CASSQSGDRGPRYF
TRBV24-1	15	NA	TRBJ2-1	many	TGTGCCACCAGTGCGGGGGATCTCTCCTACAATGAGCAGTTCTTC	CATSAGDLSYNEQFF
TRBV3-1	13	NA	TRBJ1-1	medium-sized	TGTGCCAGCAGCCAAGAGGAGAACACTGAAGCTTTCTTT	CASSQEENTEAFF
TRBV5-1	15	NA	TRBJ2-1	NA	TGCGCCAGCAGCTTGGGCCCGGGGGTCTACAATGAGCAGTTCTTC	CASSLGPGVYNEQFF
TRBV18	15	TRBD2	TRBJ2-7	many	TGTGCCAGCTCTTCATTCCGGGGGGATAGGGACGAGCAGTACTTC	CASSSFRGDRDEQYF
TRBV6-6	14	NA	TRBJ2-3	few	TGTGCCAGCAGTTACAAGGGGTTCTCAGATACGCAGTATTTT	CASSYKGFSDTQYF
TRBV10-3	14	TRBD1	TRBJ1-2	few	TGTGCCATCCTTCCTCGACAGGGCGACCATGGCTACACCTTC	CAILPRQGDHGYTF
TRBV4-1	15	NA	TRBJ2-5	NA	TGCGCCAGCAGCCAAGTGCCGACAGGACAAGAGACCCAGTACTTC	CASSQVPTGQETQYF
TRBV4-1	14	NA	TRBJ1-1	few	TGCGCCAGCAGCCAGCCGGGACAGAACACTGAAGCTTTCTTT	CASSQPGQNTEAFF